A single sample is the source of the 6 T cell receptor beta chains below, sequenced in a study of shared clonotypes between healthy human individuals. Assay: immunoSEQ multiplex PCR; the TCRdb copy retains only in-frame clones and omits some. In the table there are approximately 1,500,000 clones, 96% of which are singletons. Sequencing used naive CD4+ T cells sorted from blood. Stated subset: CD45RA+ positively selected. These receptor sequences come from a man aged 25-40 years in good health.

V and J are TRBV2 and TRBJ2-7; a possible D gene is TRBD2 (5 bases). Germline loops: CDR1 SNHLY, CDR2 FYNNEI. There are 15 residues in the CDR3. V shed 8 bases and J shed 5 bases, with 22 bases lying between them. CDR3 residues: CASGAPRGSRNEQYF. The CDR3 DNA follows: TGTGCCAGCGGAGCCCCTCGCGGGTCGAGGAACGAGCAGTACTTC. Full variable domain (remainder filled in from reference TRBV2 and TRBJ2-7): EPEVTQTPSHQVTQMGQEVILRCVPISNHLYFYWYRQILGQKVEFLVSFYNNEISEKSEIFDDQFSVERPDGSNFTLKIRSTKLEDSAMYFCASGAPRGSRNEQYFGPGTRLTVT.

The rearrangement links TRBV19 to TRBJ2-1, with 7 bases that match TRBD1. V was clipped by 4 bases and J by 8 bases; unmatched bases: 8. CDR3 length: 14 amino acids. Per germline, CDR1 LNHDA and CDR2 SQIVND (reference sequence). The CDR3 reads CASSTTNRGHEQFF. DNA of the CDR3: TGTGCCAGTAGTACTACGAACAGGGGACATGAGCAGTTCTTC.

This chain joins TRBV6-5 and TRBJ2-7, with 11 bases aligning to TRBD2. This CDR3 spans 16 amino acids. J was trimmed by 2 bases and V by 4 bases; bases with no gene match: 7. CDR1 and CDR2 from the germline V gene are MNHEY and SVGAGI. CDR3 amino acids: CASSFVRLAGTYEQYF. The CDR3 bases are TGTGCCAGCAGTTTCGTCCGACTAGCGGGAACCTACGAGCAGTACTTC.

This clone was seen a single time. The rearrangement joins TRBV5-1 to TRBJ2-1, with 7 bases matching TRBD1. The CDR3 has 17 residues. CDR1 is SGHRS, CDR2 YFSETQ, per germline. Trimming removed 4 bases from V and 7 bases from J; junction bases left unmatched: 17. The CDR3 nucleotides read TGCGCCAGCAGCCCCGAGACAGGGTATCTAGGAACGAATGAGCAGTTCTTC. Residues: CASSPETGYLGTNEQFF.

The chain has TRBV7-2 and TRBJ1-4, with TRBD1 as a possible D gene (6 bases). Germline V gene sequence: CDR1 SGHTA, CDR2 FQGNSA. The CDR3 sequence is 14 residues long. Trimming cost V 3 bases and J 7 bases, with 12 bases left between them. CDR3 DNA: TGTGCCAGCAGCTTGGGGGGGGCTCGTGAAAAACTGTTTTTT. It yields the protein CASSLGGAREKLFF.

V and J are TRBV6-1 and TRBJ2-1; the D is unclear. The CDR3 runs to 15 residues. V dropped 5 bases and J dropped 5 bases, with 16 bases sitting between them. Germline lookup yields CDR1 MNHNS and CDR2 SASEGT. The CDR3 loop reads CASSPMGLLDNEQFF. DNA of the CDR3: TGTGCCAGCAGTCCGATGGGTCTATTAGACAATGAGCAGTTCTTC.